This is a list of T cell receptor beta chains from one sample in a study of beta chain features in type 1 diabetes. Repertoires were generated with immunoSEQ multiplex PCR, while TCRdb's copy carries only in-frame clones and drops some. Of 300,000 to 450,000 clones listed, 8.5% to 10% are singletons. The sequencing input was central memory CD4+ T cells from blood. Every receptor here comes from a young man with type 1 diabetes. Each CDR3 is given with its conserved first and last residue. A D gene is named only where the DNA matches it firmly. A clone size is listed for some rows: how often the clone was seen (once, few, many), or a class if it is expanded.

abundance	j_gene	d_gene	v_gene	CDR3nt	CDR3aa
once	TRBJ2-3	-	TRBV5-1	TGCGCCAGCAGCTTGGAAGGGAACACAGATACGCAGTATTTT	CASSLEGNTDTQYF
few	TRBJ2-3	-	TRBV5-8	TGTGCCAGCAGCTTTGCTAGCACAGATACGCAGTATTTT	CASSFASTDTQYF
few	TRBJ2-2	-	TRBV11-2	TGTGCCAGCAGCCCCCGACTAGTCACCGGGGAGCTGTTTTTT	CASSPRLVTGELFF
-	TRBJ2-7	-	TRBV11-2	TGTGCCAGCAGCTTAATAGTCGGGAGCGCCGACGAGCAGTACTTC	CASSLIVGSADEQYF
-	TRBJ2-5	TRBD2	TRBV7-7	TGTGCCAGCAGCGGACTAGCGGGGGAGACCCAGTACTTC	CASSGLAGETQYF
-	TRBJ2-7	-	TRBV4-2	TGTGCCAGCAGCCAAGGGGGGGAACTAGTGGAGCAGTACTTC	CASSQGGELVEQYF
-	TRBJ1-1	-	TRBV2	TGTGCCAGCATTCGGTCTTGGGACACTGAAGCTTTCTTT	CASIRSWDTEAFF
many	TRBJ2-1	-	TRBV5-4	TGTGCCAGCAGCTTGGGACAGCCTAATGAGCAGTTCTTC	CASSLGQPNEQFF
few	TRBJ2-5	-	TRBV30	TGTGCCTGGAGTGTACGGCAACAGGGAAGAGGGACCCAGTACTTC	CAWSVRQQGRGTQYF
many	TRBJ2-1	TRBD2	TRBV28	TGTGCCAGCAGTCCGCGACTAGCGGGAGGCGGGGGTGAGCAGTTCTTC	CASSPRLAGGGGEQFF
-	TRBJ2-2	-	TRBV7-2	TGTGCCAGCAGCTTACTAGCTACCGGGGAGCTGTTTTTT	CASSLLATGELFF
-	TRBJ2-5	-	TRBV15	TGTGCCACCAGCAGAGATAGGTCAGGCGAAGAGACCCAGTACTTC	CATSRDRSGEETQYF
-	TRBJ2-5	TRBD2	TRBV27	TGTGCCAGCAGTTCTGGACTAGCGGGATGGGAGACCCAGTACTTC	CASSSGLAGWETQYF
-	TRBJ2-1	-	TRBV6-5	TGTGCCAGCAGTTTCCACCAGACTACCGTAAACAATGAGCAGTTCTTC	CASSFHQTTVNNEQFF
-	TRBJ1-2	-	TRBV6-5	TGTGCCAGCAGTGGAGGGGTCTATGGCTACACCTTC	CASSGGVYGYTF
-	TRBJ2-1	TRBD2	TRBV11-3	TGTGCCAGCAGCTTAGATCAGGGGGGTAGCGGGAGGGCCGGGGTGCAGTTCTTC	CASSLDQGGSGRAGVQFF
few	TRBJ1-5	-	TRBV6-6	TGTGCCAGCAGTTCCGAGGAGCCCCAGCATTTT	CASSSEEPQHF
few	TRBJ2-7	TRBD2	TRBV10-3	TGTGCCTCAACCCGAGGCGGGAGGACCTACGAGCAGTACTTC	CASTRGGRTYEQYF
few	TRBJ2-1	-	TRBV5-4	TGTGCCAGCAGCTTGGCCCTTCAGGCCTTCAATGAGCAGTTCTTC	CASSLALQAFNEQFF
-	TRBJ1-2	TRBD1	TRBV28	TGTGCCAGCAGTTTGGCACCGGGACAGGGACGGTGGGGCTACACCTTC	CASSLAPGQGRWGYTF
-	TRBJ2-1	TRBD1	TRBV11-2	TGTGCCAGCAGCTCAGGACAGGGGTCGTACAATGAGCAGTTCTTC	CASSSGQGSYNEQFF
many	TRBJ2-1	TRBD2	TRBV10-3	TGTGCCATCCAGCGACTAGCGGGAGGGGACCTGAATGAGCAGTTCTTC	CAIQRLAGGDLNEQFF
few	TRBJ1-3	-	TRBV20-1	TGCAGTGCTAGATCCGGAAACACCATATATTTT	CSARSGNTIYF
-	TRBJ2-7	TRBD2	TRBV5-4	TGTGCCAGCAGCCAAGTTTGGACTAGGGCAGGAGAGCAGTACTTC	CASSQVWTRAGEQYF
few	TRBJ2-7	-	TRBV6-5	TGTGCCAGCAACCCTAGCGTTTACGAGCAGTACTTC	CASNPSVYEQYF
-	TRBJ1-2	TRBD1	TRBV7-2	TGTGCCAGCAGCGGCCGGACAGGGCTGAGCTATGGCTACACCTTC	CASSGRTGLSYGYTF
few	TRBJ2-7	-	TRBV11-2	TGTGCCAGCAGCTTGGACAGCTACGAGCAGTACTTC	CASSLDSYEQYF
few	TRBJ1-2	-	TRBV7-3	TGTGCCAGCAGCCCAGGGCCAGAACTTAACTATGGCTACACCTTC	CASSPGPELNYGYTF
-	TRBJ1-2	-	TRBV11-2	TGTGCCAGCAGCTTAGATACGTGGAGTGGTGGCTACACCTTC	CASSLDTWSGGYTF
-	TRBJ1-5	-	TRBV7-2	TGTGCCAGCAGCCCGACCGGACAGTACAATCAGCCCCAGCATTTT	CASSPTGQYNQPQHF
-	TRBJ2-5	-	TRBV7-9	TGTGCCAGCAGCTTTTTGGAAGAGACCCAGTACTTC	CASSFLEETQYF
few	TRBJ2-3	-	TRBV7-2	TGTGCCAGCAGCTTCAGGGCAGGGGAAACAGATACGCAGTATTTT	CASSFRAGETDTQYF
few	TRBJ2-2	-	TRBV14	TGTGCCAGCAGCCGAAGTCCGGCCGGGGAGCTGTTTTTT	CASSRSPAGELFF
-	TRBJ2-2	-	TRBV25-1	TGTGCCAGCAGGGGGACATACGGGGAGCTGTTTTTT	CASRGTYGELFF
-	TRBJ1-1	-	TRBV6-5	TGTGCCAGCGGAAAGGACGGACTTAACACTGAAGCTTTCTTT	CASGKDGLNTEAFF
-	TRBJ2-2	-	TRBV5-4	TGTGCCAGCAGCCCACAGGGTATCGGGGAGCTGTTTTTT	CASSPQGIGELFF
-	TRBJ1-1	-	TRBV5-8	TGTGCCAGCAGTTTTGACAGGCTTTCAGCTTTCTTT	CASSFDRLSAFF
few	TRBJ1-1	TRBD1	TRBV28	TGTGCCAGCAGTCCGGGACAGGCGGGGAACACTGAAGCTTTCTTT	CASSPGQAGNTEAFF
few	TRBJ2-2	TRBD1	TRBV4-3	TGCGCCAGCAGCCAAGATATTCCGGACAGGGGCCACGGGGAGCTGTTTTTT	CASSQDIPDRGHGELFF
-	TRBJ1-2	-	TRBV25-1	TGTGCCAGCAGTCTTCAGAATGGCTACACCTTC	CASSLQNGYTF
-	TRBJ1-5	TRBD1	TRBV5-5	TGTGCCAGCAGCCCACAGGGGTATCGCAATCAGCCCCAGCATTTT	CASSPQGYRNQPQHF
few	TRBJ2-7	-	TRBV2	TGTGCCAGTCAGCTGAGCTCCTACGAGCAGTACTTC	CASQLSSYEQYF
-	TRBJ2-7	TRBD2	TRBV6-5	TGTGCCAGCAGTGCCGGGACTAGCGGGAACTACGAGCAGTACTTC	CASSAGTSGNYEQYF
few	TRBJ2-5	-	TRBV6-1	TGTGCCAGCGTGGCCATGGAGACCCAGTACTTC	CASVAMETQYF
-	TRBJ1-5	-	TRBV28	TGTGCCAGCAGTTCCCGGGTCCAGCATTTT	CASSSRVQHF
-	TRBJ2-5	TRBD1	TRBV4-3	TGCGCCAGCAGCCAAGATCAGGGGGCGCGGGAGACCCAGTACTTC	CASSQDQGARETQYF
few	TRBJ2-1	TRBD2	TRBV4-1	TGCGCCAGCAGCCAAGACCTAGCGGGAGGTCTTGAGCAGTTCTTC	CASSQDLAGGLEQFF
-	TRBJ2-1	-	TRBV12-5	TGTGCTAGTGGCCCCCGAAATGGAAATGAGCAGTTCTTC	CASGPRNGNEQFF
-	TRBJ2-2	-	TRBV11-3	TGTGCCAGCAGCCGAAAACCCGGGGAGCTGTTTTTT	CASSRKPGELFF
few	TRBJ2-1	TRBD1	TRBV27	TGTGCCAGCAGTTCCGGGACAGGGGCTCCTAATGAGCAGTTCTTC	CASSSGTGAPNEQFF
-	TRBJ2-4	TRBD2	TRBV6-5	TGTGCCAGCAGTTATGGGACTAGCGGGGCCGGCGCGGGGAGCTTC	CASSYGTSGAGAGSF
few	TRBJ2-3	TRBD1	TRBV13	TGTGCCAGCAGCTTGGGACAGGGAGATACGCAGTATTTT	CASSLGQGDTQYF